The following is a T cell receptor (beta chain) sequence with its context. The source of the sample is a study of blood T cell repertoires in COVID-19. Germline CDR1 reads SGHVS; CDR2 reads FNYEAQ. Trimming removed 4 bases from V and 2 bases from J; junction bases left unmatched: 13. This CDR3 spans 17 amino acids. The protocol was immunoSEQ multiplex PCR, while the TCRdb copy is restricted to in-frame clones and leaves out a portion. Of about 62,000 clones listed, 70% to 90% are singletons. The material sequenced was peripheral blood. This TCR was sampled from a man in his 70s with acute or convalescent COVID-19. This chain joins TRBV7-6 and TRBJ1-2, with 7 nucleotides matching TRBD1. CDR3 nucleotide sequence: TGTGCCAGCAGCTATTCTACCGGGGACAGCTCAAACTATGGCTACACCTTC. Amino acids: CASSYSTGDSSNYGYTF.